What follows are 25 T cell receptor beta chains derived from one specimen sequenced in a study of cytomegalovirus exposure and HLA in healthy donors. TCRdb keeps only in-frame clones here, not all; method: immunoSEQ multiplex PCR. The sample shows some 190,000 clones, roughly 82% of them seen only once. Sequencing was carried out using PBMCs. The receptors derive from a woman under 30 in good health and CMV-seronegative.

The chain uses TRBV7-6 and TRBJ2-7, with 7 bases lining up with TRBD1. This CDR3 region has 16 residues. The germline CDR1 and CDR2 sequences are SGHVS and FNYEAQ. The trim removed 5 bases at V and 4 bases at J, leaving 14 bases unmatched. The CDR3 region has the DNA TGTGCCAGCAGCCCCGAAACAGGGGTTTCGAGGTACGAGCAGTACTTC. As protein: CASSPETGVSRYEQYF.

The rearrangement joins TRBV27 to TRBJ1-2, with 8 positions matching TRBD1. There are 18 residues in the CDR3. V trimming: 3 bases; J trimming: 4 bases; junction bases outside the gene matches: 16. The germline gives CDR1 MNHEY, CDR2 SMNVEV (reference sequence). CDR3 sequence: CASSFSPLRGLRFYGYTF. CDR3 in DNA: TGTGCCAGCAGTTTTAGCCCCCTCAGGGGGCTTCGGTTCTATGGCTACACCTTC.

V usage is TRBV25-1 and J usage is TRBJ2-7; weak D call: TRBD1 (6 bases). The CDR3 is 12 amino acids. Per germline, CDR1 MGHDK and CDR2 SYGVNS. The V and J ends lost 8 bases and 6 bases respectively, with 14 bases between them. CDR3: CASAYQGREQYF. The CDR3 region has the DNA TGTGCCAGCGCCTACCAGGGGCGCGAGCAGTACTTC.

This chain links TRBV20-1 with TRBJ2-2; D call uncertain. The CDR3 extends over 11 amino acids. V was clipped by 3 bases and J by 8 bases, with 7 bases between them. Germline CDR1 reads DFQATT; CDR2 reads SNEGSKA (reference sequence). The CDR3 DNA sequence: TGCAGTGCTAGTCTCGGTGGGGAGCTGTTTTTT. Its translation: CSASLGGELFF.

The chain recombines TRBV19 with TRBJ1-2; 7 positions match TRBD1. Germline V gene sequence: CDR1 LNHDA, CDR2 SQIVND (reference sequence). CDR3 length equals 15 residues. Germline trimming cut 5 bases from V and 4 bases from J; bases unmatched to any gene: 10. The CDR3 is CASSVTSGQIYGYTF. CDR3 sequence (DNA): TGTGCCAGTAGTGTCACCTCGGGACAGATCTATGGCTACACCTTC.

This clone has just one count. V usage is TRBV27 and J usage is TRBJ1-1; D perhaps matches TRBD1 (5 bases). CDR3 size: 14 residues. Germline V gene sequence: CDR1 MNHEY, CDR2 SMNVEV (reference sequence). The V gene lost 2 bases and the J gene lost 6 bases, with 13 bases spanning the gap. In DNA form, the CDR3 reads TGTGCCAGCAGTTTAGCACAGGTTAGTGCTGAAGCTTTCTTT. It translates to CASSLAQVSAEAFF.

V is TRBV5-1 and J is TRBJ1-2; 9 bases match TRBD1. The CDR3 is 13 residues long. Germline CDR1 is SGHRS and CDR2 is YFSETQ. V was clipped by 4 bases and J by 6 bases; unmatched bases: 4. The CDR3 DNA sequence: TGCGCCAGCAGCCTAAGACAGGGGGATGGCTACACCTTC. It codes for CASSLRQGDGYTF.

This CDR3 is CASTYDLWQFF. The CDR3 bases are TGTGCCAGCACCTACGACTTATGGCAGTTCTTC. V is TRBV2 and J is TRBJ2-1; D is ambiguous. Germline V gene sequence: CDR1 SNHLY, CDR2 FYNNEI. CDR3 length: 11 residues. V was cut by 7 bases and J by 12 bases, with 13 bases left in between. The full variable domain, in which reference TRBV2 and TRBJ2-1 provide the parts outside the CDR3, is EPEVTQTPSHQVTQMGQEVILRCVPISNHLYFYWYRQILGQKVEFLVSFYNNEISEKSEIFDDQFSVERPDGSNFTLKIRSTKLEDSAMYFCASTYDLWQFFGPGTRLTVL.

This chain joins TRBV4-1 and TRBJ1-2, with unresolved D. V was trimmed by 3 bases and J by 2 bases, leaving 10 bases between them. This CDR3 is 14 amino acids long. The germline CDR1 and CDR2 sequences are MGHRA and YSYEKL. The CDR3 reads CASSQGGGNYGYTF. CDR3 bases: TGCGCCAGCAGCCAGGGTGGCGGAAACTATGGCTACACCTTC.

DNA of the CDR3: TGTGCCAGCAGCCGCCGTTTGGGGGCCCTCAATGAGCAGTTCTTC. It is translated as CASSRRLGALNEQFF. The chain couples TRBV7-3 to TRBJ2-1, with D maybe TRBD1 (6 bases). This CDR3 has 15 residues. Germline V lookup: CDR1 SGHTA, CDR2 FQGTGA. Trimming stripped 5 bases from V and 6 bases from J, with 17 bases between.

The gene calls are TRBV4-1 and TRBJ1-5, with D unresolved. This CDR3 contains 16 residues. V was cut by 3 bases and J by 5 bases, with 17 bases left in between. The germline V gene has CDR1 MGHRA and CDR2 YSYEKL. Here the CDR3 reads CASSQATLGRDQPQHF. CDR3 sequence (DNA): TGCGCCAGCAGCCAGGCGACGCTAGGGAGGGATCAGCCCCAGCATTTT.

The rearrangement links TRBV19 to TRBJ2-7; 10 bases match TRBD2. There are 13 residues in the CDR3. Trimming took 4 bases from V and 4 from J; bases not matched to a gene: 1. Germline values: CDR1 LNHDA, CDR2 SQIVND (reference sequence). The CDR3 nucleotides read TGTGCCAGTAGTACTAGCGGGAGTTACGAGCAGTACTTC. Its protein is CASSTSGSYEQYF. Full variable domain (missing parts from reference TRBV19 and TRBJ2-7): DGGITQSPKYLFRKEGQNVTLSCEQNLNHDAMYWYRQDPGQGLRLIYYSQIVNDFQKGDIAEGYSVSREKKESFPLTVTSAQKNPTAFYLCASSTSGSYEQYFGPGTRLTVT.

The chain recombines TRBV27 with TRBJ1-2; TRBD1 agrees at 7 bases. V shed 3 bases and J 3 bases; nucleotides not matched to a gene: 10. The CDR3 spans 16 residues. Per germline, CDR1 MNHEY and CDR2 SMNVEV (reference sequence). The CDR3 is CASSFRQGGYHYGYTF. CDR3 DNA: TGTGCCAGCAGTTTCAGACAGGGAGGATATCACTATGGCTACACCTTC.

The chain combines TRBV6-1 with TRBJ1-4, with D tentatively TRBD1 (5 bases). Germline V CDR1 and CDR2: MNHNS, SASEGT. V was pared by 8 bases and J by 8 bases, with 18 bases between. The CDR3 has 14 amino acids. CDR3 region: CASGGPGRGEKLFF. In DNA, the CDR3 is TGTGCCAGCGGCGGGCCCGGGCGGGGGGAAAAACTGTTTTTT.

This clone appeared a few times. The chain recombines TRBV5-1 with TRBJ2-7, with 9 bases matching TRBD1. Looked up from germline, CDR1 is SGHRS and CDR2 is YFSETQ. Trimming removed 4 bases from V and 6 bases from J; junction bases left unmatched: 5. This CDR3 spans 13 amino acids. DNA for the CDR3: TGCGCCAGCAGCCGGGGGACAGGGTTCGAGCAGTACTTC. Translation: CASSRGTGFEQYF. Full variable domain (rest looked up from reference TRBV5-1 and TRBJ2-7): KAGVTQTPRYLIKTRGQQVTLSCSPISGHRSVSWYQQTPGQGLQFLFEYFSETQRNKGNFPGRFSGRQFSNSRSEMNVSTLELGDSALYLCASSRGTGFEQYFGPGTRLTVT.

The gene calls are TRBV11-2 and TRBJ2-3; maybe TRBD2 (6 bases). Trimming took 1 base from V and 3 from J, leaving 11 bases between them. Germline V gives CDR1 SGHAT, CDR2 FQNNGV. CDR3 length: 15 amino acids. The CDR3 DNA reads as TGTGCCAGCAGCTTAGGTGGGACTCCTACAGATACGCAGTATTTT. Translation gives CASSLGGTPTDTQYF.

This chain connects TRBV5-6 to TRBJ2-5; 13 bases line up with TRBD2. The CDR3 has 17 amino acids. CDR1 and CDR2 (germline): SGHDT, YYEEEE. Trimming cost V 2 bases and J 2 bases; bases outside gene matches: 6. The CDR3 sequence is CASSFGLAGALQETQYF. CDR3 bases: TGTGCCAGCAGCTTCGGACTAGCGGGGGCGCTGCAAGAGACCCAGTACTTC. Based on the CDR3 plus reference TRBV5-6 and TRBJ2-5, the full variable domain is DAGVTQSPTHLIKTRGQQVTLRCSPKSGHDTVSWYQQALGQGPQFIFQYYEEEERQRGNFPDRFSGHQFPNYSSELNVNALLLGDSALYLCASSFGLAGALQETQYFGPGTRLLVL.

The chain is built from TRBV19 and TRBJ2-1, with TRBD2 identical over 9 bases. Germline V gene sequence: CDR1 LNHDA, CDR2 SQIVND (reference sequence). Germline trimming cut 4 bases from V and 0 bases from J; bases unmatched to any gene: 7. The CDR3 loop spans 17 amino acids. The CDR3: CASSTTSGLSSYNEQFF. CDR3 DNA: TGTGCCAGTAGTACCACTAGCGGGTTGAGCTCCTACAATGAGCAGTTCTTC.

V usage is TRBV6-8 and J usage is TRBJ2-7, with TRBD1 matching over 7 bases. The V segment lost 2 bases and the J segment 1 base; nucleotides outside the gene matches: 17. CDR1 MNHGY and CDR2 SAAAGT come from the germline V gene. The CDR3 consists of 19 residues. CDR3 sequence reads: CASSYRQGPLCRGSYEQYF. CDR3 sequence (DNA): TGTGCCAGCAGTTACCGGCAGGGACCCCTCTGCAGGGGGTCCTACGAGCAGTACTTC.

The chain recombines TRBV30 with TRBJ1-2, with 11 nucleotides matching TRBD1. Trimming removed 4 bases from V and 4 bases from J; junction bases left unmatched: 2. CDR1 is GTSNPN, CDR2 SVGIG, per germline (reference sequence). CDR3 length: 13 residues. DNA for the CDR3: TGTGCCTGGACCGGGACAGGGGGCTATGGCTACACCTTC. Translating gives CAWTGTGGYGYTF.

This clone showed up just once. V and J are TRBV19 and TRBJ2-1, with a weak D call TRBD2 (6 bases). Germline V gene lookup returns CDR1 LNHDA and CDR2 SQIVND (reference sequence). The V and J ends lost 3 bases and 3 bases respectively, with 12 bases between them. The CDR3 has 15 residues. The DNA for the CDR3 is TGTGCCAGTAGTATCCAGCGGGCTGACTACAATGAGCAGTTCTTC. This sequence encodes CASSIQRADYNEQFF.

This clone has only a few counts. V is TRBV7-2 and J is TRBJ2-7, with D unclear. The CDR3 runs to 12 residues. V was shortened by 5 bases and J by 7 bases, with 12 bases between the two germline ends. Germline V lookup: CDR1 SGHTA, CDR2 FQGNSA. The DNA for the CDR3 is TGTGCCAGCAGCCTGACCCGGCGGGAGCAGTACTTC. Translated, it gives CASSLTRREQYF.

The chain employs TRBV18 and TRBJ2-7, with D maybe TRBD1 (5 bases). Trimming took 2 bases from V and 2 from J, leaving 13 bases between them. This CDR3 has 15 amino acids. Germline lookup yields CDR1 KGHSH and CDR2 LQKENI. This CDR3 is CASSPRQGKTYEQYF. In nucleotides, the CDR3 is TGTGCCAGCTCACCAAGGCAGGGAAAGACCTACGAGCAGTACTTC.

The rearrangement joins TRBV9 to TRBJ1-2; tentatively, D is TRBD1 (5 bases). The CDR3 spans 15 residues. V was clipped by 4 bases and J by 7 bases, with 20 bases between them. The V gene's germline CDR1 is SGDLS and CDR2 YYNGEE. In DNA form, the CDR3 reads TGTGCCAGCAGCCCCATCCGGGGGGGTGATAGTGGCTACACCTTC. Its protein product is CASSPIRGGDSGYTF. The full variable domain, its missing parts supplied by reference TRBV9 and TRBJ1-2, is DSGVTQTPKHLITATGQRVTLRCSPRSGDLSVYWYQQSLDQGLQFLIQYYNGEERAKGNILERFSAQQFPDLHSELNLSSLELGDSALYFCASSPIRGGDSGYTFGSGTRLTVV.

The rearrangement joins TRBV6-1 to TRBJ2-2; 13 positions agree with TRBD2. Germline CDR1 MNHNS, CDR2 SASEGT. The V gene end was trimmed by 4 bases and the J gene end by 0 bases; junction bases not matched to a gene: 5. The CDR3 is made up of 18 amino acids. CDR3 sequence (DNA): TGTGCCAGCAGTGGGACTAGCGGGGGAATCGCGAACACCGGGGAGCTGTTTTTT. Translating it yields CASSGTSGGIANTGELFF.